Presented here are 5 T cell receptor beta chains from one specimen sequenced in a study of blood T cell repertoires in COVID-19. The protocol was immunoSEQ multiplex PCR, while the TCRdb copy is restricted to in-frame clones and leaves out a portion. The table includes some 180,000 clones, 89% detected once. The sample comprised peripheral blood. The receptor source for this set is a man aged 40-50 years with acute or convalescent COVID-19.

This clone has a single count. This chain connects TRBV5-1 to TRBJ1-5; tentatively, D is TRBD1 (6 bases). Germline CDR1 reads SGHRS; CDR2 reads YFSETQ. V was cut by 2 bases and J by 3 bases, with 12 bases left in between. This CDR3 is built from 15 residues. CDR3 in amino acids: CASSLQGGDNQPQHF. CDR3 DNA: TGCGCCAGCAGCTTACAGGGAGGGGACAATCAGCCCCAGCATTTT.

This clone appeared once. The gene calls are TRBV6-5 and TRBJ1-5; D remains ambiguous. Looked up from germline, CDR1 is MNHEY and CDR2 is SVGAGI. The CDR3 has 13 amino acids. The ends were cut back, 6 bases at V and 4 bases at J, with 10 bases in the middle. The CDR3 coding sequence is TGTGCCAGCAGCCAACAGTCTAATCAGCCCCAGCATTTT. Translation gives CASSQQSNQPQHF.

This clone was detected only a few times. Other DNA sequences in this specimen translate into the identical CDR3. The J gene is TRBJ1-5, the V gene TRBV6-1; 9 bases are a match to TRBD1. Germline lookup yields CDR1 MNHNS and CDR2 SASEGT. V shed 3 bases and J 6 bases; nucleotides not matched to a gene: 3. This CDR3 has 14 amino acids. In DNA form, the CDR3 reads TGTGCCAGCAGTGATACAGGGGGCGGTCAGCCCCAGCATTTT. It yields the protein CASSDTGGGQPQHF.

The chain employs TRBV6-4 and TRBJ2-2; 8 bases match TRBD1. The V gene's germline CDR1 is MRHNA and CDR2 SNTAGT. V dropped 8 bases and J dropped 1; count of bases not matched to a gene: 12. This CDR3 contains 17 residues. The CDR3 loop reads CASSFDTGTGNTGELFF. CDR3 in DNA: TGTGCCAGCTCCTTCGACACCGGGACAGGGAACACCGGGGAGCTGTTTTTT.

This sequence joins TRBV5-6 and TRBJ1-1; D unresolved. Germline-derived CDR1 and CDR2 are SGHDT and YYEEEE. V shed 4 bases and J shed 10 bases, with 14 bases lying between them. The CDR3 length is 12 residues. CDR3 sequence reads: CASSAGGSGAFF. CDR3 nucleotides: TGTGCCAGCAGCGCGGGAGGGTCGGGAGCTTTCTTT.